This T cell receptor beta chain was captured by sequencing in a study of tumor-infiltrating lymphocytes in oesophageal squamous cell carcinoma. This clonotype was seen only once. This CDR3 has 17 residues. The germline V gene encodes CDR1 MDHEN and CDR2 SYDVKM. Trimming removed 5 bases from V and 0 bases from J, with 17 bases in between. TCRdb reprocessed the PCR reads with MiXCR, giving one entry per CDR3 protein. In the table there are roughly 13,000 distinct CDR3 sequences, 46% of which are singletons. The chain uses TRBV28 and TRBJ2-1, with a possible D match to TRBD2 (7 bases). The TCR originated in a male donor with esophageal squamous cell carcinoma. Specimen: blood. The DNA of the CDR3 is TGTGCCAGCAGTGCCCTAGGGGGGGGAATCTCCTACAATGAGCAGTTCTTC. It codes for CASSALGGGISYNEQFF.